A selection of T cell receptor beta chains follows, all from one sample in a study of response to subunit inactivated influenza vaccine. One entry per CDR3 protein, called by TCRdb with MiXCR from the RT-PCR reads. The table shows around 600,000 distinct CDR3 sequences, with approximately 10% occurring only once. In addition, the sample was reused for a study of T cells expressing NK-cell markers.

The specimen was PBMCs from blood, collected on the day of vaccination. The receptor source for this set is a man aged 50-59 years who received an inactivated influenza vaccine. CDR3s include the opening cysteine and the closing phenylalanine or tryptophan. The D gene is left open where the match is weak. Some rows have no size entry. The others give once, few or many, or a class for an expanded clone.

clone size: many
D gene: .
J gene: TRBJ2-5
V gene: TRBV15
CDR3 protein: CATSRGRTAETQYF
CDR3 DNA: TGTGCCACCAGCAGAGGACGGACAGCAGAGACCCAGTACTTC

clone size: few
D gene: TRBD2
J gene: TRBJ2-2
V gene: TRBV4-1
CDR3 protein: CASSPLPSGGSLVGELFF
CDR3 DNA: TGCGCCAGCAGCCCACTTCCTAGCGGGGGGTCCCTAGTCGGGGAGCTGTTTTTT

clone size: .
D gene: TRBD2
J gene: TRBJ2-1
V gene: TRBV11-1
CDR3 protein: CASSSWTSGGLSSYNEQFF
CDR3 DNA: TGTGCCAGCAGCTCTTGGACTAGCGGGGGTTTAAGCTCCTACAATGAGCAGTTCTTC

clone size: few
D gene: .
J gene: TRBJ2-7
V gene: TRBV29-1
CDR3 protein: CSVRTAMREQYF
CDR3 DNA: TGCAGCGTGAGGACGGCAATGCGGGAGCAGTACTTC

clone size: .
D gene: .
J gene: TRBJ1-5
V gene: TRBV20-1
CDR3 protein: CSAQTGEGAQHF
CDR3 DNA: TGCAGTGCTCAGACTGGGGAGGGGGCCCAGCATTTT

clone size: few
D gene: TRBD1
J gene: TRBJ2-1
V gene: TRBV6-4
CDR3 protein: CASRRETGSYEQFF
CDR3 DNA: TGTGCCAGCAGGCGAGAGACAGGGTCATATGAGCAGTTCTTC

clone size: .
D gene: .
J gene: TRBJ1-4
V gene: TRBV20-1
CDR3 protein: CSAQRGVVDKLFF
CDR3 DNA: TGCAGTGCCCAAAGAGGGGTTGTTGATAAACTGTTTTTT

clone size: .
D gene: .
J gene: TRBJ1-3
V gene: TRBV28
CDR3 protein: CASSPDPLGNTIYF
CDR3 DNA: TGTGCCAGCAGCCCCGACCCTCTGGGAAACACCATATATTTT

clone size: .
D gene: TRBD1
J gene: TRBJ2-5
V gene: TRBV4-2
CDR3 protein: CASSQTGQVGETQYF
CDR3 DNA: TGTGCCAGCAGCCAAACCGGACAGGTGGGGGAGACCCAGTACTTC

clone size: many
D gene: .
J gene: TRBJ2-6
V gene: TRBV29-1
CDR3 protein: CSVSLRANVLTF
CDR3 DNA: TGCAGCGTTTCCCTGCGGGCCAACGTCCTGACTTTC

clone size: .
D gene: .
J gene: TRBJ1-2
V gene: TRBV20-1
CDR3 protein: CSARGRAALYGYTF
CDR3 DNA: TGCAGTGCTAGAGGTCGGGCAGCCTTATACGGCTACACCTTC

clone size: few
D gene: TRBD2
J gene: TRBJ2-3
V gene: TRBV4-2
CDR3 protein: CASSQDTLAGGQDTQYF
CDR3 DNA: TGTGCCAGCAGCCAAGACACCCTAGCGGGAGGGCAAGATACGCAGTATTTT

clone size: few
D gene: TRBD1
J gene: TRBJ2-5
V gene: TRBV4-3
CDR3 protein: CASSQEPGGAETQYF
CDR3 DNA: TGCGCCAGCAGCCAAGAGCCAGGGGGCGCCGAGACCCAGTACTTC

clone size: few
D gene: .
J gene: TRBJ1-5
V gene: TRBV15
CDR3 protein: CATSRELLNSNQPQHF
CDR3 DNA: TGTGCCACCAGCAGAGAACTACTTAATAGCAATCAGCCCCAGCATTTT

clone size: .
D gene: .
J gene: TRBJ1-1
V gene: TRBV19
CDR3 protein: CASSRTVEAFF
CDR3 DNA: TGTGCCAGTAGTCGGACAGTTGAAGCTTTCTTT

clone size: .
D gene: .
J gene: TRBJ2-2
V gene: TRBV11-2
CDR3 protein: CASSLIFTGELFF
CDR3 DNA: TGTGCCAGCAGCTTAATCTTCACCGGGGAGCTGTTTTTT

clone size: .
D gene: .
J gene: TRBJ1-6
V gene: TRBV15
CDR3 protein: CATSRDVGIGSPLHF
CDR3 DNA: TGTGCCACCAGCAGAGATGTAGGGATCGGTTCACCCCTCCACTTT

clone size: .
D gene: .
J gene: TRBJ2-7
V gene: TRBV4-1
CDR3 protein: CASSQEVSDEQYF
CDR3 DNA: TGCGCCAGCAGCCAAGAGGTGAGCGACGAGCAGTACTTC

clone size: many
D gene: .
J gene: TRBJ2-7
V gene: TRBV5-1
CDR3 protein: CASSLAWQGAYEQYF
CDR3 DNA: TGCGCCAGCAGCTTGGCCTGGCAGGGAGCCTACGAGCAGTACTTC

clone size: .
D gene: TRBD2
J gene: TRBJ2-3
V gene: TRBV6-1
CDR3 protein: CASRPSLVREKATDTQYF
CDR3 DNA: TGTGCCAGCAGACCCTCCCTGGTGCGGGAGAAGGCGACAGATACGCAGTATTTT

clone size: .
D gene: .
J gene: TRBJ2-2
V gene: TRBV3-1
CDR3 protein: CASSQRRKNTGELFF
CDR3 DNA: TGTGCCAGCAGCCAGAGACGGAAGAACACCGGGGAGCTGTTTTTT

clone size: .
D gene: TRBD1
J gene: TRBJ2-7
V gene: TRBV6-2/TRBV6-3
CDR3 protein: CASIRDRGLYEQYF
CDR3 DNA: TGTGCCAGCATCAGGGACAGGGGGCTGTACGAGCAGTACTTC

clone size: few
D gene: .
J gene: TRBJ2-1
V gene: TRBV28
CDR3 protein: CASSLGFGVGPNQQFF
CDR3 DNA: TGTGCCAGCAGTCTCGGGTTCGGGGTAGGGCCCAATCAGCAGTTCTTC

clone size: .
D gene: TRBD2
J gene: TRBJ2-2
V gene: TRBV20-1
CDR3 protein: CSAGGLVGTGELFF
CDR3 DNA: TGCAGTGCTGGAGGACTAGTTGGCACCGGGGAGCTGTTTTTT

clone size: .
D gene: TRBD2
J gene: TRBJ2-1
V gene: TRBV29-1
CDR3 protein: CSVELAGNEQFF
CDR3 DNA: TGCAGCGTTGAGTTAGCGGGAAATGAGCAGTTCTTC

clone size: few
D gene: TRBD2
J gene: TRBJ2-7
V gene: TRBV7-2
CDR3 protein: CASSRGEGSQYF
CDR3 DNA: TGTGCCAGCAGTCGAGGGGAGGGCTCGCAGTACTTC

clone size: .
D gene: TRBD1
J gene: TRBJ2-2
V gene: TRBV12-3/TRBV12-4
CDR3 protein: CASSPPPGTGGNRNTGELFF
CDR3 DNA: TGTGCCAGCAGTCCCCCCCCCGGGACAGGGGGCAATAGGAACACCGGGGAGCTGTTTTTT

clone size: .
D gene: TRBD1
J gene: TRBJ2-7
V gene: TRBV6-2/TRBV6-3
CDR3 protein: CASGQVGSEQYF
CDR3 DNA: TGTGCCAGTGGACAGGTTGGCTCCGAGCAGTACTTC

clone size: .
D gene: .
J gene: TRBJ2-2
V gene: TRBV20-1
CDR3 protein: CSAWILNTGELFF
CDR3 DNA: TGCAGTGCTTGGATCCTAAACACCGGGGAGCTGTTTTTT

clone size: few
D gene: TRBD1
J gene: TRBJ2-1
V gene: TRBV19
CDR3 protein: CASSIVGGQIVYNEQFF
CDR3 DNA: TGTGCCAGTAGTATAGTAGGGGGACAGATTGTCTACAATGAGCAGTTCTTC

clone size: .
D gene: .
J gene: TRBJ2-5
V gene: TRBV4-2
CDR3 protein: CASSQEGPGTQYF
CDR3 DNA: TGTGCCAGCAGCCAAGAAGGGCCGGGGACCCAGTACTTC

clone size: .
D gene: .
J gene: TRBJ1-4
V gene: TRBV7-2
CDR3 protein: CASSLASVGRLFF
CDR3 DNA: TGTGCCAGCAGCTTAGCCTCTGTCGGTCGACTGTTTTTT

clone size: many
D gene: TRBD1
J gene: TRBJ2-2
V gene: TRBV4-3
CDR3 protein: CASSQKTGGNTGELFF
CDR3 DNA: TGCGCCAGCAGCCAGAAGACAGGGGGGAACACCGGGGAGCTGTTTTTT

clone size: .
D gene: TRBD2
J gene: TRBJ2-1
V gene: TRBV20-1
CDR3 protein: CSAALAGGWIIGHEQFF
CDR3 DNA: TGCAGTGCTGCACTAGCGGGGGGCTGGATAATCGGCCATGAGCAGTTCTTC

clone size: few
D gene: .
J gene: TRBJ2-1
V gene: TRBV7-3
CDR3 protein: CASSSSGRLNEQFF
CDR3 DNA: TGTGCCAGCAGCTCAAGCGGAAGACTAAATGAGCAGTTCTTC

clone size: .
D gene: .
J gene: TRBJ2-7
V gene: TRBV20-1
CDR3 protein: CSAVSTGSSEQYF
CDR3 DNA: TGCAGTGCCGTCAGTACAGGGTCTAGCGAGCAGTACTTC

clone size: .
D gene: .
J gene: TRBJ2-7
V gene: TRBV28
CDR3 protein: CASGPSVYEQYF
CDR3 DNA: TGTGCCAGCGGACCCTCAGTATACGAGCAGTACTTC

clone size: few
D gene: TRBD2
J gene: TRBJ2-1
V gene: TRBV3-1
CDR3 protein: CASSQGLAGGGEQFF
CDR3 DNA: TGTGCCAGCAGCCAAGGACTAGCGGGAGGCGGGGAGCAGTTCTTC

clone size: .
D gene: .
J gene: TRBJ2-3
V gene: TRBV15
CDR3 protein: CATSRPTYDTQYF
CDR3 DNA: TGTGCCACCAGCAGACCCACATACGATACGCAGTATTTT

clone size: .
D gene: TRBD2
J gene: TRBJ2-1
V gene: TRBV7-2
CDR3 protein: CASRIAGGKNEQFF
CDR3 DNA: TGTGCCAGCAGAATAGCGGGAGGTAAAAATGAGCAGTTCTTC